This T cell receptor beta chain comes out of a study of cytomegalovirus exposure and HLA in healthy donors. This CDR3 is built from 15 residues. With 0 bases removed from V and 3 bases from J, the gap between germline ends came to 10 bases. Germline CDR1 and CDR2: SGHRS and YFSETQ. General observations from the study: Several V segments, TRBV6-2 and TRBV6-3 among them, could not be told apart and were dropped.

Notes on this clone: Its antigen is still unknown.

Researchers ran the PCR with 60 Vbeta and 13 Jbeta primers. The method was immunoSEQ multiplex PCR; TCRdb's version includes in-frame clones alone and lacks a portion of them. The sample comprises about 200,000 clones, approximately 79% of which are singletons, and roughly 1.6% rests with the top ten. Each of the donors was a healthy bone marrow donor. Donors were ostensibly healthy at sampling, although undocumented immune exposures were probable. Sequences were obtained from PBMCs. The receptor was isolated from a man over 45 in good health and CMV-seronegative. The V call is TRBV5-1, the J call TRBJ2-1; possibly TRBD1 for D (5 bases). In DNA, the CDR3 is TGCGCCAGCAGCTTGGCAGGGCCGAACTACAATGAGCAGTTCTTC. This translates into CASSLAGPNYNEQFF.